These 15 T cell receptor beta chains originate from one sample sequenced in a study of blood T cell repertoires in COVID-19 (dated by TCRdb to 2020 to 2022). Library creation used the immunoSEQ multiplex PCR assay. Entries here come from immuneACCESS through TCRdb and include only in-frame sequences with V and J called. Some clones fail to appear in such tables; in the studies checked, an unresolved V gene covers under half of the shortfall, and the cause of the remainder is unknown. In this sample the table shows around 140,000 clones, more than 75% of which occur a single time. Just over 6% of the sample comes from the top ten. Sequencing used PBMCs or T cells enriched from blood (not recorded which). Receptors originate from a woman in her forties or fifties who had recovered from COVID-19.

This clone was found once. V usage is TRBV28 and J usage is TRBJ2-2; possibly TRBD1 for D (5 bases). This CDR3 contains 16 residues. Looked up from germline, CDR1 is MDHEN and CDR2 is SYDVKM. V was trimmed by 0 bases and J by 0 bases, leaving 8 bases between them. The CDR3 here is CASSLWRQPNTGELFF. The CDR3 bases are TGTGCCAGCAGTTTATGGCGACAGCCGAACACCGGGGAGCTGTTTTTT.

The chain carries TRBV6-6 and TRBJ1-4, with 8 bases identical to TRBD1. After removal of 8 bases from V and 5 bases from J, the junction contained 7 bases not matched to a gene. Germline V gene lookup returns CDR1 MNHNY and CDR2 SVGAGI (reference sequence). The CDR3 is 14 residues long. In nucleotides, the CDR3 is TGTGCCAGCCGCACAGGGGGGGGAAATGAAAAACTGTTTTTT. Translated: CASRTGGGNEKLFF.

This clone was counted a single time. This chain links TRBV5-4 with TRBJ2-5; the D gene is possibly TRBD2 (6 bases). Trimming stripped 4 bases from V and 4 bases from J, with 14 bases between. Germline values: CDR1 SGHNT, CDR2 YYREEE (reference sequence). This CDR3 is 14 amino acids long. The CDR3 DNA reads as TGTGCCAGCAGCCGGGCGTCGGGGGTAGAGACCCAGTACTTC. Protein: CASSRASGVETQYF.

The chain couples TRBV7-2 to TRBJ1-6; 7 bases are a match to TRBD1. J was trimmed by 7 bases and V by 1 base; bases with no gene match: 4. This CDR3 is 15 amino acids long. Germline lookup yields CDR1 SGHTA and CDR2 FQGNSA. The CDR3 nucleotides read TGTGCCAGCAGCTTAGTTATCAGGGGGAATTCACCCCTCCACTTT. Its protein product is CASSLVIRGNSPLHF.

This clone was observed a few times. V is TRBV27 and J is TRBJ1-5; D possibly corresponds to TRBD1 (5 bases). This CDR3 is built from 15 residues. V dropped 3 bases and J dropped 1 base, with 10 bases sitting between them. Germline V lookup: CDR1 MNHEY, CDR2 SMNVEV (reference sequence). CDR3 in DNA: TGTGCCAGCAGTTTGTGGGGGGTGAGCAATCAGCCCCAGCATTTT. Amino acid sequence: CASSLWGVSNQPQHF.

The chain uses TRBV10-2 and TRBJ1-4; D unclear. The CDR3 totals 14 residues. Germline V gene data show CDR1 as WSHSY and CDR2 as SAAADI. V was shortened by 6 bases and J by 3 bases, with 11 bases between the two germline ends. The CDR3 DNA reads as TGCGCCAGCAGAACACAGTTAGCTAATGAAAAACTGTTTTTT. Translating gives CASRTQLANEKLFF.

The chain carries TRBV7-9 and TRBJ1-1, with TRBD1 matching 11 bases. V lost 4 bases, J lost 0 bases, and 10 bases stayed unmatched. This CDR3 comprises 18 residues. CDR1 and CDR2 (germline): SEHNR, FQNEAQ (reference sequence). The CDR3 region is CASSSGTGGRRLNTEAFF. The CDR3 bases are TGTGCCAGCAGCTCCGGGACAGGGGGTCGGAGGCTGAACACTGAAGCTTTCTTT. The full variable domain, its missing parts supplied by reference TRBV7-9 and TRBJ1-1, is DTGVSQNPRHKITKRGQNVTFRCDPISEHNRLYWYRQTLGQGPEFLTYFQNEAQLEKSRLLSDRFSAERPKGSFSTLEIQRTEQGDSAMYLCASSSGTGGRRLNTEAFFGQGTRLTVV.

The gene calls are TRBV5-5 and TRBJ1-3; 10 positions agree with TRBD1. CDR1 SGHKS and CDR2 YYEKEE come from the germline V gene (reference sequence). This CDR3 comprises 17 residues. V was clipped by 2 bases and J by 4 bases; unmatched bases: 9. CDR3 loop: CASSFPTTGGAGNTIYF. DNA of the CDR3: TGTGCCAGCAGCTTTCCAACGACAGGGGGCGCCGGAAACACCATATATTTT.

CDR3: CASSIGGLGSYEQYF. CDR3 coding DNA: TGTGCCAGTAGTATCGGCGGACTGGGCTCCTACGAGCAGTACTTC. The chain has TRBV19 and TRBJ2-7, with D tentatively TRBD2 (5 bases). The CDR3 loop spans 15 amino acids. Germline CDR1 and CDR2: LNHDA and SQIVND (reference sequence). The V end lost 3 bases, the J end lost 0 bases, and 12 bases lay between the germline ends. Using reference TRBV19 and TRBJ2-7 for the parts outside the CDR3, the full variable domain is DGGITQSPKYLFRKEGQNVTLSCEQNLNHDAMYWYRQDPGQGLRLIYYSQIVNDFQKGDIAEGYSVSREKKESFPLTVTSAQKNPTAFYLCASSIGGLGSYEQYFGPGTRLTVT.

This sequence joins TRBV15 and TRBJ2-3; D unclear. The CDR3 is 15 residues long. Germline-derived CDR1 and CDR2 are LNHNV and YYDKDF (reference sequence). V was pared by 6 bases and J by 4 bases, with 17 bases between. CDR3 amino acids: CATSPKDWNSDTQYF. CDR3 DNA: TGTGCCACCAGTCCTAAAGACTGGAATTCAGATACGCAGTATTTT. Full variable domain (remainder filled in from reference TRBV15 and TRBJ2-3): DAMVIQNPRYQVTQFGKPVTLSCSQTLNHNVMYWYQQKSSQAPKLLFHYYDKDFNNEADTPDNFQSRRPNTSFCFLDIRSPGLGDTAMYLCATSPKDWNSDTQYFGPGTRLTVL.

This clone was counted a single time. The J gene is TRBJ2-6, the V gene TRBV5-5; tentative D call: TRBD2 (5 bases). V lost 5 bases, J lost 0 bases, and 21 bases lay in between. Germline V gene data show CDR1 as SGHKS and CDR2 as YYEKEE (reference sequence). This CDR3 is built from 19 residues. The CDR3 protein is CASRDLGRSLSSGANVLTF. In nucleotides, the CDR3 is TGTGCCAGCAGGGACTTGGGCCGGAGCCTCTCCTCTGGGGCCAACGTCCTGACTTTC.

The V call is TRBV4-2, the J call TRBJ2-3; 8 positions agree with TRBD2. This CDR3 is built from 18 residues. The germline CDR1 and CDR2 sequences are LGHNA and YNFKEQ. The J segment lost 4 bases and the V segment lost 3 bases, leaving 15 bases of the junction unmatched. CDR3 in DNA: TGTGCCAGCAGCCAGCAGCGCGGGGGGCTGGGTCTTGCAGATACGCAGTATTTT. Translation: CASSQQRGGLGLADTQYF.

The rearrangement links TRBV10-3 to TRBJ2-7; 11 nucleotides match TRBD1. The germline gives CDR1 ENHRY, CDR2 SYGVKD. The CDR3 covers 14 residues. The junction had 0 bases not matched to a gene; V was cut back by 2 bases and J by 3 bases. The CDR3 region has the DNA TGTGCCATCAGTGAGGGGACAGGGGGCTACGAGCAGTACGTC. Translation: CAISEGTGGYEQYV.

The chain combines TRBV7-9 with TRBJ1-2; D is undetermined. This CDR3 comprises 14 residues. From germline, CDR1 is SEHNR and CDR2 FQNEAQ (reference sequence). Trimming pared 1 base from V and 4 bases from J, leaving 10 bases between. The CDR3: CASSLGWAGYGYTF. The CDR3 DNA sequence: TGTGCCAGCAGCTTAGGGTGGGCGGGCTATGGCTACACCTTC.

The chain recombines TRBV24-1 with TRBJ1-4, with D tentatively TRBD1 (5 bases). The CDR3 runs 14 residues. Germline V lookup: CDR1 KGHDR, CDR2 SFDVKD. The ends were cut back, 9 bases at V and 0 bases at J, with 10 bases in the middle. The DNA for the CDR3 is TGTGCCACCTCGAAGGGGACAACTAATGAAAAACTGTTTTTT. This translates into CATSKGTTNEKLFF.